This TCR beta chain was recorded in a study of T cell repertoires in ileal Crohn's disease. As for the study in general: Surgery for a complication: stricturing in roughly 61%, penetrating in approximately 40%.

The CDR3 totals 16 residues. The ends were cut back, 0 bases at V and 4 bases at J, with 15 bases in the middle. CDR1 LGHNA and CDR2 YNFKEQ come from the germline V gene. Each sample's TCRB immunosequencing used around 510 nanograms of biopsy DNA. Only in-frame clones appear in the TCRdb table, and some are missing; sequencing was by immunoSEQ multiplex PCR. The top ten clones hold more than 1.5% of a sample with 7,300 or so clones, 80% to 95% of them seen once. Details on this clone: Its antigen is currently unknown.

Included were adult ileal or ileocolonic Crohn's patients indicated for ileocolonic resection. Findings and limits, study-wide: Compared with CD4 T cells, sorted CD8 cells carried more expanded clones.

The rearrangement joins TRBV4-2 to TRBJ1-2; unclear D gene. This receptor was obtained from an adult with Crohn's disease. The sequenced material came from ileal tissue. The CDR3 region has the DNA TGTGCCAGCAGCCAAGATCCCGGAGAAAGGAGCTATGGCTACACCTTC. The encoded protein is CASSQDPGERSYGYTF.